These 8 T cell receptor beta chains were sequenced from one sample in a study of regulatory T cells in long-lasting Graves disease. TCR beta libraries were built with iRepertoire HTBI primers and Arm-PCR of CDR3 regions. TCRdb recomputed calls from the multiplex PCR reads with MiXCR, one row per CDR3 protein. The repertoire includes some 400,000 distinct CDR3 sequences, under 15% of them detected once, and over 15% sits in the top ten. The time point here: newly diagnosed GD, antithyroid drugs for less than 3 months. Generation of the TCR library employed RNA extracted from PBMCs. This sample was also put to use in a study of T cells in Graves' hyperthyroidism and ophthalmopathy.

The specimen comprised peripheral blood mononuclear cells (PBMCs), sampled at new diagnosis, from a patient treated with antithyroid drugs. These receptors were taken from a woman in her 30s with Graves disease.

This CDR3 reads CASRFDRDTNYGYTF. In DNA form, the CDR3 reads TGTGCCAGCAGATTTGACAGGGACACTAACTATGGCTACACCTTC. The rearrangement joins TRBV11-1 to TRBJ1-2; 7 bases line up with TRBD1. Germline V gene data show CDR1 as SGHAT and CDR2 as FQDESV (reference sequence). This CDR3 is 15 amino acids long. The V gene end was trimmed by 6 bases and the J gene end by 0 bases; junction bases not matched to a gene: 7.

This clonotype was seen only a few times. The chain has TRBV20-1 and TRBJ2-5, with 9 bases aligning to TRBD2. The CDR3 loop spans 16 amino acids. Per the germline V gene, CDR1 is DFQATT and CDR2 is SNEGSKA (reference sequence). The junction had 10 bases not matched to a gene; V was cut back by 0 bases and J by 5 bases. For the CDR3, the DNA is TGCAGTGCTAGAGAGGGCGGCGGGAGGGCCGTGGAGACCCAGTACTTC. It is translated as CSAREGGGRAVETQYF.

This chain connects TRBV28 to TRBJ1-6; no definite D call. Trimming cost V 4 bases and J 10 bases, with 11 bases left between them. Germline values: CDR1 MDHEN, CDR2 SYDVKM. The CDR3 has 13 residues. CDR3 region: CASSSQVGSPLHF. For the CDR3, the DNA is TGTGCCAGCAGTTCCCAGGTCGGGTCACCCCTCCACTTT.

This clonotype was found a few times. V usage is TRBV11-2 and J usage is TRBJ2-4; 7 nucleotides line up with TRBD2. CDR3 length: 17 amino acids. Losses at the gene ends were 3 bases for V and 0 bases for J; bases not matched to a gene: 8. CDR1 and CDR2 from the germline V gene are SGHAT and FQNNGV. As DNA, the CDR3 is TGTGCCAGCAGCTTGGGGGGAGTAGCGGGAGCCAAAAACATTCAGTACTTC. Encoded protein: CASSLGGVAGAKNIQYF.

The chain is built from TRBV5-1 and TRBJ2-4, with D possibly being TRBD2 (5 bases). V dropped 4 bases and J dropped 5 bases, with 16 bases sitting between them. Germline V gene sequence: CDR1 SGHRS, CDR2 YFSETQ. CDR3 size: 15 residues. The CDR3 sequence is CASSVDGPRENIQYF. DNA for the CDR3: TGCGCCAGCAGCGTTGACGGGCCGCGGGAAAACATTCAGTACTTC.

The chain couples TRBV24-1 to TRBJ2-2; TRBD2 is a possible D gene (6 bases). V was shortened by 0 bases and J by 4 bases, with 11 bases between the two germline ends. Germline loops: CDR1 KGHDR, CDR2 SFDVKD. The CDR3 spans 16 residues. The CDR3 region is CATSDLGLASTGELFF. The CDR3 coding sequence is TGTGCCACCAGTGATTTGGGTCTAGCGTCCACCGGGGAGCTGTTTTTT.

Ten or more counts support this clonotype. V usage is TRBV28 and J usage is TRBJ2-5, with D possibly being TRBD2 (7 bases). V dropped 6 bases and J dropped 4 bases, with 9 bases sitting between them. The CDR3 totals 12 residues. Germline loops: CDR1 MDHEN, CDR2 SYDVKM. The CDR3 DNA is TGTGCCAGCAGGGGAGGGGGAGAGACCCAGTACTTC. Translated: CASRGGGETQYF.

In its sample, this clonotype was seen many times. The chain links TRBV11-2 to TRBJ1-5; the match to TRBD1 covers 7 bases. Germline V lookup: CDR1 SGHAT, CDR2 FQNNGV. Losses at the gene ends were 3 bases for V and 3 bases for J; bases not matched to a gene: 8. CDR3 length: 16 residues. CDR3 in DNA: TGTGCCAGCAGCTTGGTGACAGGGTCGTCCAATCAGCCCCAGCATTTT. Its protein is CASSLVTGSSNQPQHF.